This is a list of T cell receptor beta chains from one sample in a study of blood T cell repertoires in COVID-19. Some clones are missing from TCRdb's copy, which holds only in-frame ones; the method was immunoSEQ multiplex PCR. Here the sample spans roughly 410,000 clones, 87% being singletons. Sequenced: peripheral blood. Receptor source: a woman aged 60-70 years with COVID-19, enrolled during active disease. Both conserved end residues are part of each CDR3. The D gene is left open where the match is weak. Expanded clones get a size class; other rows say once, few or many, or leave the size out.

J gene | clone size | V gene | D gene | CDR3 DNA | CDR3 protein
TRBJ1-2 | . | TRBV6-2/TRBV6-3 | . | TGTGCCAGCGGCCGACACGGGGACTATGGCTACACCTTC | CASGRHGDYGYTF
TRBJ1-1 | . | TRBV6-2/TRBV6-3 | . | TGTGCCAGCACCCCACAAGTGAACACTGAAGCTTTCTTT | CASTPQVNTEAFF
TRBJ2-2 | . | TRBV3-1/TRBV3-2 | . | TGTGCCAGCAACCACCAGGGCGGGGAGCTGTTTTTT | CASNHQGGELFF
TRBJ2-3 | . | TRBV5-4 | TRBD2 | TGTGCCAGCAGCTCGCGGACTAGTTTGGCAGATACGCAGTATTTT | CASSSRTSLADTQYF
TRBJ1-6 | . | TRBV7-8 | . | TGTGCCAGCAGCTTAACGACTGGAACGAGCTCCTATAATTCACCCCTCCACTTT | CASSLTTGTSSYNSPLHF
TRBJ2-1 | . | TRBV5-4 | TRBD2 | TGTGCCAGCAGCTTGGGGCGGGGGGCGCGTCCTAACAATGAGCAGTTCTTC | CASSLGRGARPNNEQFF
TRBJ1-2 | . | TRBV7-3 | TRBD1 | TGTGCCAGCAGCTTAAGGGACAGCCGATTCTATGGCTACACCTTC | CASSLRDSRFYGYTF
TRBJ2-1 | . | TRBV5-1 | TRBD2 | TGCGCCAGCAGCAGCGGACTAGCGGGGTCAAGGAGCTACAATGAGCAGTTCTTC | CASSSGLAGSRSYNEQFF
TRBJ2-3 | . | TRBV3-1/TRBV3-2 | TRBD2 | TGTGCCAGCAGCTTGGGACTAGCGGGGCTTAGCACAGATACGCAGTATTTT | CASSLGLAGLSTDTQYF
TRBJ1-4 | . | TRBV19 | . | TGTGCCAGTAGTTTGTGGAGTCCAACTAATGAAAAACTGTTTTTT | CASSLWSPTNEKLFF
TRBJ1-2 | . | TRBV5-1 | TRBD1 | TGCGCCAGCAGCTCGTTGACAGGGGGCGTAGTCTATGGCTACACCTTC | CASSSLTGGVVYGYTF
TRBJ2-4 | . | TRBV4-2 | . | TGTGCCAGCAGCCAACTCACCGGAGTAAACATTCAGTACTTC | CASSQLTGVNIQYF
TRBJ1-2 | few | TRBV5-1 | TRBD1 | TGCGCCAGCAGCTTGACCCCGACAGGGGACTACTATGGCTACACCTTC | CASSLTPTGDYYGYTF
TRBJ2-3 | few | TRBV29-1 | . | TGCAGCGTTGGAGCTAGCACAGATACGCAGTATTTT | CSVGASTDTQYF
TRBJ1-5 | few | TRBV7-8 | TRBD1 | TGTGCCAGCAGCCCGCGGGGTGGAGGGGGCATAGGCAATCAGCCCCAGCATTTT | CASSPRGGGGIGNQPQHF
TRBJ1-5 | . | TRBV27 | . | TGTGCCAGCAGTTCTGACAGGACAGGCAATCAGCCCCAGCATTTT | CASSSDRTGNQPQHF
TRBJ1-6 | . | TRBV4-2 | TRBD1 | TGTGCCAGCAGCCCCAGGACAGGGGGTAAAGGCAGTAGGTCCTATAATTCACCCCTCCACTTT | CASSPRTGGKGSRSYNSPLHF
TRBJ2-3 | . | TRBV7-2 | TRBD1 | TGTGCCGGGGGATGGGGACAGGGCACAGATACGCAGTATTTT | CAGGWGQGTDTQYF
TRBJ1-5 | . | TRBV10-2 | . | TGCGCCAGCAGTGGGCAGGGCAGTCAGCCCCAGCATTTT | CASSGQGSQPQHF
TRBJ2-2 | . | TRBV5-1 | . | TGCGCCAGCAGCTTGGGGCTTTCCACCGGGGAGCTGTTTTTT | CASSLGLSTGELFF
TRBJ1-1 | . | TRBV11-2 | TRBD1 | TGTGCCAGCAGCTTAGAGAGACAGGGGGGGAACACTGAAGCTTTCTTT | CASSLERQGGNTEAFF
TRBJ1-4 | . | TRBV27 | . | TGTGCCAGCAGCCCCGGTGAAAAACTGTTTTTT | CASSPGEKLFF
TRBJ1-2 | . | TRBV5-1 | TRBD1 | TGCGCCAGCAGCTTGCGCAGGGGGCAGCCTGGCTACACCTTC | CASSLRRGQPGYTF
TRBJ2-1 | . | TRBV9 | TRBD1 | TGTGCCAGCAGCGTAGGGACAGGGCGAGAAGATGAGCAGTTCTTC | CASSVGTGREDEQFF